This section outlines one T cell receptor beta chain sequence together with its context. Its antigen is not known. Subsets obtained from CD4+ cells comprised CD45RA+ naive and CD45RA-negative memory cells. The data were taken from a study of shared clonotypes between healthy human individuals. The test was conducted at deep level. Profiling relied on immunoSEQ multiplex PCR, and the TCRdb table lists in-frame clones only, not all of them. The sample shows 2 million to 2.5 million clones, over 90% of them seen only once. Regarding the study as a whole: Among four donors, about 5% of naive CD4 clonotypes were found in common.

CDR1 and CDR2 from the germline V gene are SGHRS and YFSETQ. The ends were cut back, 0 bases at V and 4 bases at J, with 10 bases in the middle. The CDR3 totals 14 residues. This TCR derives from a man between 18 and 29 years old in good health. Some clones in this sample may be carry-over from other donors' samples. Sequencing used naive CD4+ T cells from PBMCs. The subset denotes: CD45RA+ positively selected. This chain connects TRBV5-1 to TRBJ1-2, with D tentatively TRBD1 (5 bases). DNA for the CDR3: TGCGCCAGCAGCTTGGAGGGGTCAAGCTATGGCTACACCTTC. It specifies CASSLEGSSYGYTF.